One and the same sample provided the 12 T cell receptor beta chains below, sequenced in a study of T cells in Graves' hyperthyroidism and ophthalmopathy. From RNA transcripts, TCR beta CDR3 regions were amplified. Initially, a first-round RT-PCR of the TCR CDR3 employed the HTBI primer set. TCRdb itself ran the multiplex PCR reads through MiXCR, one entry per CDR3 protein. The sample shows 300,000 or so distinct CDR3 sequences, 15% to 20% of them seen only once. Sequencing was performed on blood. Source of these receptors: a woman in her forties or fifties with Graves' hyperthyroidism.

The gene calls are TRBV7-9 and TRBJ1-2; weak D call: TRBD1 (6 bases). Germline CDR1 and CDR2: SEHNR and FQNEAQ (reference sequence). V was cut by 5 bases and J by 4 bases, with 17 bases left in between. The CDR3 sequence is 15 residues long. The CDR3 protein is CASSTPGERAYGYTF. CDR3 bases: TGTGCCAGCAGCACGCCAGGGGAAAGGGCCTATGGCTACACCTTC.

The V and J genes are TRBV7-8 and TRBJ2-2, with 7 bases identical to TRBD2. This CDR3 comprises 15 residues. The ends lost 10 bases at V and 2 bases at J; junction bases unmatched: 10. Looked up from germline, CDR1 is SGHVS and CDR2 is FQNEAQ. Here the CDR3 DNA reads TGTGCCACCCCGTTGCAGCGGGGAAACACCGGGGAGCTGTTTTTT. Translation: CATPLQRGNTGELFF.

This clonotype has a handful of counts. This chain's CDR3 is CSARENEKLFF. CDR3 coding DNA: TGCAGTGCTAGAGAAAATGAAAAACTGTTTTTT. This sequence joins TRBV20-1 and TRBJ1-4; D gene uncertain. CDR3 length: 11 residues. Germline CDR1 and CDR2: DFQATT and SNEGSKA (reference sequence). Trimming shortened V by 0 bases and J by 5 bases, and 1 base separated the two germline ends.

This chain connects TRBV20-1 to TRBJ2-1; 7 bases match TRBD2. This CDR3 region has 18 residues. Trimming cost V 0 bases and J 4 bases; bases outside gene matches: 15. Germline CDR1 is DFQATT and CDR2 is SNEGSKA (reference sequence). Here the CDR3 DNA reads TGCAGTGCTAGAGATCTCCGTAGCGCGGCGGGGGATTACAATGAGCAGTTCTTC. It specifies CSARDLRSAAGDYNEQFF.

As concerns this clonotype: At one end the junction does not follow the germline gene, possibly because of a read error. CDR3 protein: CASSFPVAGASTGELLF. In nucleotides, the CDR3 is TGTGCCAGCAGCTTTCCCGTAGCGGGAGCCAGCACCGGGGAGCTGCTTTTT. The rearrangement joins TRBV9 to TRBJ2-2; 9 bases agree with TRBD2. The CDR3 runs to 17 residues. Germline V CDR1 and CDR2: SGDLS, YYNGEE.

A remark on this clonotype: One end of the junction fails to match germline, which may point to a read error. The chain uses TRBV29-1 and TRBJ2-7; 8 positions match TRBD2. Looked up from germline, CDR1 is SQVTM and CDR2 is ANQGSEA. This CDR3 is built from 13 residues. The CDR3 nucleotides read TGCGGCGTATCTAGCGGGTTCTCCTACGAGCAGTACTTC. This translates into CGVSSGFSYEQYF.

This clonotype has just a few counts. The CDR3 does not close with the conserved phenylalanine or tryptophan, likely indicating a read error. The V gene is TRBV6-1, the J gene TRBJ1-5; D ambiguous. V was clipped by 1 base and J by 7 bases, with 8 bases between them. CDR3 length: 13 amino acids. Germline lookup yields CDR1 MNHNS and CDR2 SASEGT. The CDR3 DNA follows: TGTGCCAGCAGTGAAGAGGTCTGGCAGCCCCAGCATCTT. Translating it yields CASSEEVWQPQHL.

The sample holds many counts of this clonotype. The chain employs TRBV12-3 or TRBV12-4 and TRBJ2-3; 7 nucleotides line up with TRBD2. The V segment lost 7 bases and the J segment 2 bases; nucleotides outside the gene matches: 6. This CDR3 contains 14 residues. Here the CDR3 reads CASILGGDTDTQYF. In DNA, the CDR3 is TGTGCCAGCATCCTTGGGGGGGACACAGATACGCAGTATTTT.

This clonotype was detected a few times. The V call is TRBV13, the J call TRBJ2-7; tentative D call: TRBD2 (7 bases). The CDR3 extends over 14 amino acids. V was trimmed by 5 bases and J by 7 bases, leaving 18 bases between them. Germline V gene sequence: CDR1 PRHDT, CDR2 FYEKMQ (reference sequence). The CDR3 is CASSRGAGSEEQYF. The CDR3 region has the DNA TGTGCCAGCAGCCGGGGGGCGGGGTCGGAGGAGCAGTACTTC.

The V call is TRBV19, the J call TRBJ1-1; D is uncertain. The V end was cut by 4 bases, the J end by 3 bases, with 3 bases between. In germline, CDR1 is LNHDA, CDR2 SQIVND (reference sequence). This CDR3 has 11 residues. Here the CDR3 DNA reads TGTGCCAGTAGTAAATACACTGAAGCTTTCTTT. It specifies CASSKYTEAFF. Complete variable domain (other parts from reference TRBV19 and TRBJ1-1): DGGITQSPKYLFRKEGQNVTLSCEQNLNHDAMYWYRQDPGQGLRLIYYSQIVNDFQKGDIAEGYSVSREKKESFPLTVTSAQKNPTAFYLCASSKYTEAFFGQGTRLTVV.

This clonotype was counted ten times or more. J is TRBJ2-3 and V is TRBV7-9; either TRBD1 or TRBD2 may fit D (5 bases each). Germline lookup yields CDR1 SEHNR and CDR2 FQNEAQ (reference sequence). V was clipped by 7 bases and J by 0 bases, with 11 bases between them. The CDR3 totals 14 residues. The CDR3 nucleotides read TGTGCCAGCACCTGGGGCGGGAGCACAGATACGCAGTATTTT. Translation: CASTWGGSTDTQYF.

The sample holds a few counts of this clonotype. The chain combines TRBV19 with TRBJ1-1; 11 bases fit TRBD1. The V and J ends lost 1 base and 7 bases, in that order; junction bases with no gene match: 2. The CDR3 totals 14 residues. Germline values: CDR1 LNHDA, CDR2 SQIVND (reference sequence). The chain's CDR3 is CASSIAGTGGEAFF. The CDR3 region has the DNA TGTGCCAGTAGTATAGCCGGGACAGGGGGTGAAGCTTTCTTT.